The rows below give T cell receptor beta chains drawn from one sample of a study of cytomegalovirus exposure and HLA in healthy donors. TCRdb's table, derived via immunoSEQ multiplex PCR, lists solely in-frame clones and lacks some. Of 100,000 or so clones in the sample, roughly 70% are singletons; the top ten hold more than 9%. Sequenced material: PBMCs. All receptors derive from a man aged 45-60 years in good health and CMV-seronegative. Both conserved end residues are part of each CDR3. D genes are given only for firm matches. Some rows have no size entry. The others give once, few or many, or a class for an expanded clone.

d_call	v_call	j_call	clone_size	cdr3_aa	cdr3_nt
-	TRBV11-3	TRBJ1-1	-	CASSPGGVENTEAFF	TGTGCCAGCAGCCCAGGAGGGGTAGAGAACACTGAAGCTTTCTTT
TRBD1	TRBV28	TRBJ2-7	-	CASSSPGTGHYEQYF	TGTGCCAGCAGTTCACCCGGGACAGGGCACTACGAGCAGTACTTC
TRBD1	TRBV6-1	TRBJ2-4	-	CASSELTGALAKNIQYF	TGTGCCAGCAGTGAACTGACAGGGGCATTAGCCAAAAACATTCAGTACTTC
-	TRBV28	TRBJ1-3	-	CASSLWVAGNTIYF	TGTGCCAGCAGTTTATGGGTAGCAGGAAACACCATATATTTT
-	TRBV30	TRBJ2-7	-	CAKMGGAYEQYF	TGTGCCAAGATGGGGGGGGCATACGAGCAGTACTTC
-	TRBV19	TRBJ2-5	few	CASSMLVGGETQYF	TGTGCCAGTAGTATGTTAGTTGGGGGGGAGACCCAGTACTTC
TRBD2	TRBV5-1	TRBJ2-5	once	CASSLPGLAGVETQYF	TGCGCCAGCAGCTTGCCGGGACTAGCGGGAGTGGAGACCCAGTACTTC
-	TRBV7-9	TRBJ2-2	-	CASTPMAQAGTGELFF	TGTGCCAGCACCCCTATGGCACAGGCTGGCACCGGGGAGCTGTTTTTT
-	TRBV5-4	TRBJ1-4	few	CASSLGGVHEKLFF	TGTGCCAGCAGTTTGGGGGGAGTACATGAAAAACTGTTTTTT
TRBD2	TRBV18	TRBJ2-1	-	CASSPSLAGGPGNEQFF	TGTGCCAGCTCACCGTCACTAGCGGGAGGTCCCGGGAATGAGCAGTTCTTC
-	TRBV10-3	TRBJ1-1	-	CAIRQGLETEAFF	TGTGCCATCAGGCAGGGGTTGGAAACTGAAGCTTTCTTT
-	TRBV4-2	TRBJ1-4	once	CASSQDEVANEKLFF	TGTGCCAGCAGCCAAGATGAGGTGGCTAATGAAAAACTGTTTTTT
-	TRBV4-3	TRBJ2-4	few	CASSQGQSTGGIQYF	TGCGCCAGCAGCCAAGGACAGTCGACGGGTGGCATTCAGTACTTC
TRBD1	TRBV11-3	TRBJ2-1	-	CASSLDRVAYNEQFF	TGTGCCAGCAGCTTGGACAGGGTCGCCTACAATGAGCAGTTCTTC
TRBD1	TRBV28	TRBJ2-5	-	CASSPGGRSQETQYF	TGTGCCAGCAGTCCAGGGGGCAGGAGCCAAGAGACCCAGTACTTC
TRBD2	TRBV11-2	TRBJ2-1	-	CASSTISGRVNEQFF	TGTGCCAGCAGCACCATTAGCGGGAGGGTGAATGAGCAGTTCTTC
TRBD1	TRBV28	TRBJ1-5	-	CASSLGGTGSRPQHF	TGTGCCAGCAGTTTAGGGGGGACAGGGTCCCGTCCCCAGCATTTT
TRBD1	TRBV6-6	TRBJ1-2	few	CASSYKGQEYGYTF	TGTGCCAGCAGTTACAAGGGACAGGAATATGGCTACACCTTC
-	TRBV29-1	TRBJ2-5	-	CSVKPEETQYF	TGCAGCGTGAAGCCTGAAGAGACCCAGTACTTC
-	TRBV4-1	TRBJ2-7	-	CASSHEPNQGSSYEQYF	TGCGCCAGCAGCCACGAACCTAATCAGGGCTCCTCCTACGAGCAGTACTTC
-	TRBV5-1	TRBJ2-1	-	CASSLARQAPYNEQFF	TGCGCCAGCAGCTTGGCTCGCCAGGCCCCCTACAATGAGCAGTTCTTC
-	TRBV30	TRBJ1-6	few	CAWSGRTGNSPLHF	TGTGCCTGGAGTGGACGGACGGGAAATTCACCCCTCCACTTT
-	TRBV10-3	TRBJ1-1	-	CAISLGQEAFF	TGTGCCATCAGCCTCGGACAGGAAGCTTTCTTT
-	TRBV19	TRBJ2-6	-	CASSGGLFFSGANVLTF	TGTGCCAGTAGTGGCGGCCTTTTTTTCTCTGGGGCCAACGTCCTGACTTTC
TRBD1	TRBV2	TRBJ2-5	-	CASTADRGRTAQYF	TGTGCCAGCACGGCCGACAGGGGGCGTACGGCCCAGTACTTC